Listed here are 15 T cell receptor beta chains from one sample, sequenced in a study of blood T cell repertoires in COVID-19. Sequencing used immunoSEQ multiplex PCR; TCRdb keeps in-frame clones, though not all of them. The data show more than 200,000 clones, with roughly 90% seen just once and 1.5% to 2% held by the top ten. Sequencing was performed on peripheral blood. The receptors were gathered from a man between 65 and 85 years old with acute or convalescent COVID-19.

This clone was picked up one time. The chain employs TRBV7-2 and TRBJ2-1; D is perhaps TRBD2 (6 bases). This CDR3 contains 15 residues. In germline, CDR1 is SGHTA, CDR2 FQGNSA. V was clipped by 5 bases and J by 9 bases, with 20 bases between them. The CDR3 nucleotides are TGTGCCAGCAGCCCAAGGGGTTCCGGGGGTCGTGAGCAGTTCTTC. The encoded protein is CASSPRGSGGREQFF.

The chain recombines TRBV18 with TRBJ1-5; 8 bases fit TRBD1. V shed 4 bases and J 7 bases; nucleotides not matched to a gene: 3. The germline V gene encodes CDR1 KGHSH and CDR2 LQKENI. The CDR3 is 13 amino acids. The CDR3 nucleotides are TGTGCCAGCTCACTGGACAGGGACCAGCCCCAGCATTTT. It codes for CASSLDRDQPQHF.

The sample holds one count of this clone. The rearrangement uses TRBV7-8 and TRBJ2-5; 11 nucleotides match TRBD2. The CDR3 is 16 residues long. From germline, CDR1 is SGHVS and CDR2 FQNEAQ. V lost 1 base to trimming and J lost 14 bases; unmatched junction nucleotides: 15. The DNA for the CDR3 is TGTGCCAGCAGCTTAGGGGGCCTACTAGCGGGAGACACTCCCTACTTC. It codes for CASSLGGLLAGDTPYF.

This clone showed up just once. Additional DNA sequences in this sample encode the identical CDR3. This chain links TRBV5-1 with TRBJ2-5; a weak D match, TRBD1 (5 bases). V was cut by 0 bases and J by 1 base, with 7 bases left in between. CDR3 length: 14 amino acids. In germline, CDR1 is SGHRS, CDR2 YFSETQ. CDR3 in amino acids: CASSLGQPQETQYF. The DNA of the CDR3 is TGCGCCAGCAGCTTGGGACAGCCCCAAGAGACCCAGTACTTC.

The rearrangement links TRBV6-6 to TRBJ2-3, with D possibly TRBD1 on 6 matching bases. The CDR3 consists of 14 residues. Germline assignment: CDR1 MNHNY and CDR2 SVGAGI (reference sequence). V gave up 5 bases and J gave up 2 bases, with 11 bases separating them. The CDR3, as DNA: TGTGCCAGCAGTCGAGACAGGACCACAGATACGCAGTATTTT. Its protein product is CASSRDRTTDTQYF.

This rearrangement joins TRBV5-5 to TRBJ1-5; TRBD1 matches 10 bases. The V and J ends lost 4 bases and 5 bases, in that order; junction bases with no gene match: 6. The germline CDR1 and CDR2 sequences are SGHKS and YYEKEE (reference sequence). This CDR3 has 15 residues. CDR3 coding DNA: TGTGCCAGCAGCCGGGGACAGGGGAAGTATCAGCCCCAGCATTTT. It specifies CASSRGQGKYQPQHF.

CDR3: CASSLASQIPYNEQFF. The CDR3 DNA sequence: TGTGCCAGCAGCTTAGCTTCCCAGATTCCCTACAATGAGCAGTTCTTC. The V gene is TRBV7-6, the J gene TRBJ2-1, with D uncertain. CDR1 is SGHVS and CDR2 is FNYEAQ in the germline V gene. Trimming stripped 0 bases from V and 2 bases from J, with 11 bases between. The CDR3 spans 16 residues.

The chain recombines TRBV15 with TRBJ2-3; 11 nucleotides align to TRBD2. The germline CDR1 and CDR2 sequences are LNHNV and YYDKDF (reference sequence). After removal of 4 bases from V and 10 bases from J, the junction contained 4 bases not matched to a gene. This CDR3 region has 13 residues. The CDR3 region has the DNA TGTGCCACCAGCATAGCGGGAGGGCCCTCGCAGTATTTT. This codes for CATSIAGGPSQYF.

This clone has only a few counts. The chain recombines TRBV15 with TRBJ1-1; D may be TRBD1 (6 bases). Germline V gives CDR1 LNHNV, CDR2 YYDKDF (reference sequence). V was cut by 0 bases and J by 3 bases, with 20 bases left in between. The CDR3 sequence is 18 residues long. CDR3 region: CATSRDPRGKGHYTEAFF. The DNA of the CDR3 is TGTGCCACCAGCAGAGACCCCAGGGGTAAGGGCCATTACACTGAAGCTTTCTTT. The full variable domain, its missing parts supplied by reference TRBV15 and TRBJ1-1, is DAMVIQNPRYQVTQFGKPVTLSCSQTLNHNVMYWYQQKSSQAPKLLFHYYDKDFNNEADTPDNFQSRRPNTSFCFLDIRSPGLGDTAMYLCATSRDPRGKGHYTEAFFGQGTRLTVV.

V gene TRBV4-1 combines with J gene TRBJ1-2; 9 positions agree with TRBD1. This CDR3 contains 14 residues. Germline assignment: CDR1 MGHRA and CDR2 YSYEKL. Trimming cost V 0 bases and J 8 bases; bases outside gene matches: 4. Here the CDR3 DNA reads TGCGCCAGCAGCCAAGATAAAACAGGGGGCGGCTACACCTTC. This encodes CASSQDKTGGGYTF.

V usage is TRBV19 and J usage is TRBJ1-2, with TRBD1 matching 9 bases. The germline gives CDR1 LNHDA, CDR2 SQIVND (reference sequence). After removal of 6 bases from V and 0 bases from J, the junction contained 2 bases not matched to a gene. The CDR3 length is 14 residues. CDR3 region: CASRTGGANYGYTF. CDR3 DNA sequence: TGTGCCAGTAGGACAGGGGGGGCTAACTATGGCTACACCTTC.

The rearrangement links TRBV7-9 to TRBJ2-4, with no clear D. The length of the CDR3 is 16 residues. From germline, CDR1 is SEHNR and CDR2 FQNEAQ (reference sequence). Between the trimmed V and J ends, which lost 6 bases and 0 bases, there was a span of 15 bases. DNA of the CDR3: TGTGCCAGCAGTCCATATGGCCGGGTAGCCAAAAACATTCAGTACTTC. It specifies CASSPYGRVAKNIQYF.

The chain couples TRBV7-2 to TRBJ2-1; weak D call: TRBD2 (5 bases). This CDR3 has 15 amino acids. With 5 bases removed from V and 3 bases from J, the gap between germline ends came to 14 bases. Germline CDR1 reads SGHTA; CDR2 reads FQGNSA. CDR3 coding DNA: TGTGCCAGCAGCCAAACTCTAGACTACTACAATGAGCAGTTCTTC. This encodes CASSQTLDYYNEQFF. Combining the CDR3 with reference TRBV7-2 and TRBJ2-1 gives the whole variable domain GAGVSQSPSNKVTEKGKDVELRCDPISGHTALYWYRQSLGQGLEFLIYFQGNSAPDKSGLPSDRFSAERTGGSVSTLTIQRTQQEDSAVYLCASSQTLDYYNEQFFGPGTRLTVL.

This clone was observed a single time. V gene TRBV28 combines with J gene TRBJ2-7; no firm D call. CDR1 and CDR2 from the germline V gene are MDHEN and SYDVKM. The germline V and J ends were trimmed by 2 bases and 0 bases, with 11 bases remaining between them. This CDR3 is 15 amino acids long. DNA for the CDR3: TGTGCCAGCAGTTTAGTTAGTCATATCTCCTACGAGCAGTACTTC. It yields the protein CASSLVSHISYEQYF.

The chain links TRBV5-8 to TRBJ2-7, with TRBD2 matching 10 bases. This CDR3 comprises 15 residues. Germline trimming cut 4 bases from V and 3 bases from J; bases unmatched to any gene: 7. Germline values: CDR1 SGHTS, CDR2 YDEGEE. Here the CDR3 reads CASSLWTSGNYEQYF. The CDR3 DNA sequence: TGTGCCAGCAGCCTTTGGACTAGCGGTAACTACGAGCAGTACTTC.